The sequence of this TCR beta chain was determined in a study of regulatory T cells in long-lasting Graves disease. Trimming took 1 base from V and 7 from J; bases not matched to a gene: 3. Germline CDR1 reads DFQATT; CDR2 reads SNEGSKA (reference sequence). The CDR3 spans 13 residues. Building the TCR beta libraries relied on iRepertoire HTBI primers, and CDR3 regions underwent Arm-PCR. TCRdb processed the multiplex PCR reads anew with MiXCR; each CDR3 protein has one entry. This sample has about 440,000 distinct CDR3 sequences, with 16% found just once. The time point here: newly diagnosed GD, antithyroid drugs for less than 3 months. The TCR library was made from RNA that had been extracted from PBMCs in TRIzol. This clonotype was seen at least ten times. The antigen is unknown. General study points: Peripheral blood alone, not thyroid tissue, underwent study.

The data were also submitted as part of a second study, on T cells in Graves' hyperthyroidism and ophthalmopathy. Turning to that study: Each diagnosis was grounded in clinical symptoms, serum thyroxine and TRAb, thyroid ultrasound, and orbital computed tomography. The blood repertoire included most of the expanded thyroid clonotypes above 0.001. A 13 V-J signature model discriminated ophthalmopathy versus stable hyperthyroidism.

The source of this sequence is a woman in her 30s with Graves disease. The chain is built from TRBV20-1 and TRBJ1-5; 8 bases are shared with TRBD1. Sample: peripheral blood mononuclear cells (PBMCs), taken at new diagnosis, from a patient treated with antithyroid drugs. CDR3 nucleotide sequence: TGCAGTGCTAGAGGGACAGGGTCACAGCCCCAGCATTTT. The encoded protein is CSARGTGSQPQHF.